A single sample is the source of the 26 T cell receptor beta chains below, sequenced in a study of post-analysis software for immune sequencing data. Study-wide results and caveats: In patients, TRBV5-6, TRBV5-1 and TRBV20-1 belonged to roughly 5 TRBV segments found more frequently than in controls.

Carried by the TCR beta cDNA libraries were unique molecular identifiers. TCRdb re-called the PCR reads with MiXCR, one entry per CDR3 protein. The table records about 400,000 distinct CDR3 sequences, roughly 35% of them present only once. These receptors have no known antigen. The sequencing input was blood. These TCRs come from a girl between 5 and 17 years old with multiple sclerosis.

This clonotype was seen only a few times. The chain recombines TRBV9 with TRBJ2-5; D is unresolved. There are 17 residues in the CDR3. Trimming removed 3 bases at V and 3 bases at J, with 21 bases between. Per the germline V gene, CDR1 is SGDLS and CDR2 is YYNGEE. CDR3 region: CASSAKVLGGIKETQYF. DNA for the CDR3: TGTGCCAGCAGCGCCAAGGTCCTCGGCGGAATTAAAGAGACCCAGTACTTC.

This clonotype occurred once. The chain links TRBV7-3 to TRBJ2-3; 8 bases are shared with TRBD2. Germline CDR1 SGHTA, CDR2 FQGTGA. V shed 1 base and J 3 bases; nucleotides not matched to a gene: 3. The CDR3 is made up of 15 amino acids. Here the CDR3 DNA reads TGTGCCAGCAGCTTAAGCGGGGGGCCTACAGATACGCAGTATTTT. It is translated as CASSLSGGPTDTQYF.

This rearrangement joins TRBV29-1 to TRBJ1-5; D possibly corresponds to TRBD1 (5 bases). V was trimmed by 5 bases and J by 6 bases, leaving 11 bases between them. The CDR3 consists of 12 residues. The germline gives CDR1 SQVTM, CDR2 ANQGSEA. The CDR3 sequence: CSVSTQGQPQHF. In DNA, the CDR3 is TGCAGCGTTTCCACCCAGGGTCAGCCCCAGCATTTT. The entire variable domain, with the rest obtained from reference TRBV29-1 and TRBJ1-5, is as follows: SAVISQKPSRDICQRGTSLTIQCQVDSQVTMMFWYRQQPGQSLTLIATANQGSEATYESGFVIDKFPISRPNLTFSTLTVSNMSPEDSSIYLCSVSTQGQPQHFGDGTRLSIL.

This clonotype has only a few counts. The chain carries TRBV5-1 and TRBJ2-7; possibly TRBD1 or TRBD2 for D (5 bases each). The germline V gene encodes CDR1 SGHRS and CDR2 YFSETQ. The CDR3 consists of 16 residues. Trimming stripped 0 bases from V and 3 bases from J, with 16 bases between. The CDR3 nucleotides read TGCGCCAGCAGCTTGGCCCGGGACGATCGGGTCTACGAGCAGTACTTC. Translated, it gives CASSLARDDRVYEQYF.

This clonotype was recorded a few times. The J gene is TRBJ2-1, the V gene TRBV12-3 or TRBV12-4, with 9 bases identical to TRBD1. The CDR3 loop spans 16 amino acids. The ends lost 5 bases at V and 7 bases at J; junction bases unmatched: 12. CDR3 DNA sequence: TGTGCCAGCAGTCTCCCCGGGACAGGGCGGAAGAATGAGCAGTTCTTC. It specifies CASSLPGTGRKNEQFF.

The chain links TRBV6-7 to TRBJ2-5, with D unclear. TRBV6-7 has ORF status, its function being uncertain. The length of the CDR3 is 16 residues. Trimming pared 5 bases from V and 7 bases from J, leaving 23 bases between. CDR3 sequence (DNA): TGTGCCAGCAGTACCCCGCGGCAGGATGGTGGTGGGACCCAGTACTTC. This gives the protein CASSTPRQDGGGTQYF.

The chain uses TRBV10-3 and TRBJ1-2; 7 bases align to TRBD1. J was trimmed by 0 bases and V by 3 bases; bases with no gene match: 7. Germline lookup yields CDR1 ENHRY and CDR2 SYGVKD. The length of the CDR3 is 16 residues. The CDR3 protein is CAISDIGTASNYGYTF. CDR3 bases: TGTGCCATCAGTGATATCGGGACAGCCTCTAACTATGGCTACACCTTC.

The chain carries TRBV3-1 and TRBJ2-7, with TRBD1 matching 9 bases. Losses at the gene ends were 1 base for V and 5 bases for J; bases not matched to a gene: 3. CDR3 length: 14 residues. Germline CDR1 and CDR2: LGHDT and YNNKEL (reference sequence). The CDR3 is CASSQGRTGDEQYF. The CDR3, as DNA: TGTGCCAGCAGCCAAGGAAGGACAGGGGACGAGCAGTACTTC.

This clonotype was counted a few times. The chain has TRBV27 and TRBJ1-6; a possible D gene is TRBD1 (5 bases). Deletions cut 5 bases from V and 3 bases from J, with 11 bases between. Germline V CDR1 and CDR2: MNHEY, SMNVEV (reference sequence). The CDR3 contains 15 residues. In nucleotides, the CDR3 is TGTGCCAGCAGTCACACAGGAAGCTATAATTCACCCCTCCACTTT. This gives the protein CASSHTGSYNSPLHF.

This clonotype was detected only a few times. The chain has TRBV20-1 and TRBJ1-5, with no clear D. The V gene's germline CDR1 is DFQATT and CDR2 SNEGSKA (reference sequence). The V end was cut by 3 bases, the J end by 4 bases, with 10 bases between. The CDR3 length is 13 residues. The CDR3 here is CSASVGVNQPQHF. For the CDR3, the DNA is TGCAGTGCTAGCGTCGGGGTGAATCAGCCCCAGCATTTT.

The J gene is TRBJ2-5, the V gene TRBV29-1; 10 bases line up with TRBD1. The CDR3 spans 13 residues. J gave up 4 bases and V 1 base, and 0 bases lay outside the gene matches. Germline V CDR1 and CDR2: SQVTM, ANQGSEA. In nucleotides, the CDR3 is TGCAGCGTTGAAGGGACAGGGGGAGAGACCCAGTACTTC. Its protein is CSVEGTGGETQYF.

V usage is TRBV20-1 and J usage is TRBJ2-3; 11 bases are a match to TRBD2. The CDR3 has 13 amino acids. The V segment lost 6 bases and the J segment 6 bases; nucleotides outside the gene matches: 5. Germline-derived CDR1 and CDR2 are DFQATT and SNEGSKA (reference sequence). This CDR3 is CSARASGGDTQYF. DNA for the CDR3: TGCAGTGCCCGGGCTAGCGGGGGGGATACGCAGTATTTT.

This clonotype was observed a few times. This chain links TRBV6-5 with TRBJ1-1, with 7 bases aligning to TRBD1. CDR1 is MNHEY, CDR2 SVGAGI, per germline. Germline trimming cut 3 bases from V and 3 bases from J; bases unmatched to any gene: 13. The CDR3 is made up of 17 amino acids. This chain's CDR3 is CASSYGPLEGTDTEAFF. The CDR3 region has the DNA TGTGCCAGCAGTTATGGCCCCTTGGAAGGGACAGACACTGAAGCTTTCTTT.

This rearrangement joins TRBV29-1 to TRBJ2-7; tentatively, D is TRBD1 (6 bases). V lost 5 bases to trimming and J lost 1 base, with 12 bases between them. CDR1 is SQVTM and CDR2 is ANQGSEA in the germline V gene. The CDR3 has 13 amino acids. CDR3 nucleotide sequence: TGCAGCGTTCTGACGACAGGATCCTACGAGCAGTACTTC. It yields the protein CSVLTTGSYEQYF.

The gene calls are TRBV20-1 and TRBJ2-3; tentative D call: TRBD2 (6 bases). The V and J ends lost 0 bases and 0 bases respectively, with 13 bases between them. The CDR3 consists of 16 residues. Germline V gives CDR1 DFQATT, CDR2 SNEGSKA (reference sequence). The CDR3 DNA is TGCAGTGCTAGAGATTGGGAACGGGGGAGCACAGATACGCAGTATTTT. This sequence encodes CSARDWERGSTDTQYF.

This clonotype was recorded a few times. This sequence joins TRBV20-1 and TRBJ1-2; no definite D call. V was clipped by 1 base and J by 1 base, with 4 bases between them. From germline, CDR1 is DFQATT and CDR2 SNEGSKA (reference sequence). This CDR3 is built from 12 residues. The CDR3 DNA reads TGCAGTGCTAGAGTAGATAACTATGGCTACACCTTC. Translation gives CSARVDNYGYTF.

V usage is TRBV7-9 and J usage is TRBJ2-5; tentatively, D is TRBD1 or TRBD2 (5 bases each). Matching the DNA end better, TRBJ2-7 makes the J call doubtful. The CDR3 consists of 12 residues. Germline CDR1 and CDR2: SEHNR and FQNEAQ (reference sequence). This chain's CDR3 is CASGTRSYEQYF. The CDR3 nucleotides read TGTGCCAGCGGGACGCGCTCCTACGAGCAGTACTTC.

This clonotype was seen a handful of times. V and J are TRBV6-5 and TRBJ2-7, with D unclear. Germline loops: CDR1 MNHEY, CDR2 SVGAGI. Deletions cut 6 bases from V and 2 bases from J, with 14 bases between. The CDR3 is made up of 14 amino acids. As DNA, the CDR3 is TGTGCCAGCAGGGGCGGAGCCGCTCCCTACGAGCAGTACTTC. Translation: CASRGGAAPYEQYF.

The V gene is TRBV27, the J gene TRBJ2-2, with 12 bases fitting TRBD1. Trimming took 5 bases from V and 6 from J; bases not matched to a gene: 10. CDR3 length equals 17 residues. Germline assignment: CDR1 MNHEY and CDR2 SMNVEV (reference sequence). CDR3 DNA: TGTGCCAGCAGTGCCTGGGGGACAGGGGGCGTTGCCGGGGAGCTGTTTTTT. Translated, it gives CASSAWGTGGVAGELFF.

There are a few counts of this clonotype. The rearrangement joins TRBV3-1 to TRBJ2-1; the D is unclear. Germline assignment: CDR1 LGHDT and CDR2 YNNKEL (reference sequence). Deletions cut 3 bases from V and 6 bases from J, with 9 bases between. CDR3 length: 13 amino acids. CDR3 in DNA: TGTGCCAGCAGCCACAGATTGGGCAATGAGCAGTTCTTC. Translating gives CASSHRLGNEQFF.

The table lists this clonotype with a few counts. This may be a read error: a much more frequent sequence differs by one nucleotide. V is TRBV20-1 and J is TRBJ2-7; D tentatively reads TRBD1 or TRBD2 (5 bases each). In germline, CDR1 is DFQATT, CDR2 SNEGSKA (reference sequence). The CDR3 spans 11 residues. The V end was cut by 6 bases, the J end by 3 bases, with 9 bases between. CDR3 sequence: CSAGDRYEQYF. The CDR3 DNA sequence: TGCAGTGCCGGGGACCGCTACGAGCAGTACTTC.

The sample holds a few counts of this clonotype. The rearrangement links TRBV4-1 to TRBJ2-4; a weak D match, TRBD2 (6 bases). This CDR3 spans 14 amino acids. The V end was cut by 1 base, the J end by 3 bases, with 7 bases between. Per the germline V gene, CDR1 is MGHRA and CDR2 is YSYEKL. This CDR3 is CASSQVGGKNIQYF. The CDR3 DNA follows: TGCGCCAGCAGCCAAGTGGGAGGCAAAAACATTCAGTACTTC.

This clonotype was picked up a small number of times. V gene TRBV12-3 or TRBV12-4 combines with J gene TRBJ2-3; D gene unclear. V lost 5 bases and J lost 4, with 7 bases in between. This CDR3 is built from 12 residues. The CDR3 protein is CASSPVPDTQYF. CDR3 nucleotide sequence: TGTGCCAGCAGTCCAGTCCCAGATACGCAGTATTTT.

The V call is TRBV6-1, the J call TRBJ2-7; 8 bases align to TRBD1. The germline gives CDR1 MNHNS, CDR2 SASEGT. The CDR3 runs to 15 residues. V dropped 6 bases and J dropped 6; count of bases not matched to a gene: 13. DNA for the CDR3: TGTGCCAGCAGGAAGACAGGGGTTCTCTCTGGCGAGCAGTACTTC. Its protein is CASRKTGVLSGEQYF.

V gene TRBV12-3 or TRBV12-4 combines with J gene TRBJ2-4; 7 bases map to TRBD1. The CDR3 extends over 12 amino acids. Germline trimming cut 7 bases from V and 13 bases from J; bases unmatched to any gene: 10. The CDR3 region has the DNA TGTGCCAGCACCCGGACAGGTGATGAGCAGTACTTC. This gives the protein CASTRTGDEQYF.

This chain uses TRBV27 with TRBJ2-7; D uncertain. In germline, CDR1 is MNHEY, CDR2 SMNVEV (reference sequence). The germline V and J ends were trimmed by 3 bases and 7 bases, with 16 bases remaining between them. The CDR3 extends over 14 amino acids. The CDR3 DNA sequence: TGTGCCAGCAGTTTCGGAATGAGTTACAATGAGCAGTACTTC. This encodes CASSFGMSYNEQYF.